Detailed here is one T cell receptor beta chain. This sample is drawn from a study of CD8+CD57+ T cells in acquired aplastic anemia. Profiling that covered TCR beta VDJ and CDR3 relied on genomic DNA as its template. TCRdb analysed the reads with MiXCR anew, one entry per CDR3 protein. The sample holds 200,000 or so distinct CDR3 sequences, roughly 60% seen once. Trimming shortened V by 2 bases and J by 2 bases, and 10 bases separated the two germline ends. There are 14 residues in the CDR3. The germline CDR1 and CDR2 sequences are DFQATT and SNEGSKA (reference sequence). For sequencing, patients were chosen who had shown expansion of CD8+CD57+ cells by flow cytometry. No patient had been given any therapy when blood was sampled.

The chain carries TRBV20-1 and TRBJ1-5, with unresolved D. This TCR came from a human donor with aplastic anemia. The sequencing input was sorted CD4+, CD8+, or CD8+CD57+ T cells (not recorded which) from PBMCs. This chain's CDR3 is CSARPGNGNQPQHF. The CDR3 region has the DNA TGCAGTGCTAGACCCGGGAATGGCAATCAGCCCCAGCATTTT.